This TCR beta chain was found in a study of shared clonotypes between healthy human individuals. The V segment lost 2 bases and the J segment 4 bases; nucleotides outside the gene matches: 3. The germline V gene has CDR1 LGHNA and CDR2 YNFKEQ. The CDR3 consists of 15 residues. Sequencing of unsorted PBMC DNA was carried out using ten immunoSEQ deep assay plates. The protocol was immunoSEQ multiplex PCR, while the TCRdb copy is restricted to in-frame clones and leaves out a portion. This table holds roughly 490,000 clones, 70% to 85% found once. This clone was detected once. The receptor comes from a woman aged 40 to 50 in good health. Some clones in this sample may be carry-over from other donors' samples. Source material: PBMCs. The gene calls are TRBV4-2 and TRBJ2-1, with 9 bases that match TRBD2. In DNA, the CDR3 is TGTGCCAGCAGCCAATTTAGCGGGAGTTACAATGAGCAGTTCTTC. Translating it yields CASSQFSGSYNEQFF.